What follows are 28 T cell receptor beta chains derived from one specimen sequenced in a study of control samples from healthy donors and cancer patients. Method: immunoSEQ multiplex PCR; TCRdb's copy keeps in-frame clones and lacks some. Found here are about 150,000 clones, 80% to 95% of them singletons; the top ten hold 0.68%. The sequenced sample was blood. The receptors originated from a woman in her 30s in good health.

V and J are TRBV7-9 and TRBJ1-3; D might be TRBD1 (5 bases). Trimming removed 1 base from V and 4 bases from J, with 11 bases in between. CDR1 and CDR2 from the germline V gene are SEHNR and FQNEAQ (reference sequence). The CDR3 consists of 15 residues. The CDR3 coding sequence is TGTGCCAGCAGCTTAGAAAGGGGAAACGGAAACACCATATATTTT. It encodes CASSLERGNGNTIYF. The complete variable domain, with remaining parts taken from reference TRBV7-9 and TRBJ1-3, reads DTGVSQNPRHKITKRGQNVTFRCDPISEHNRLYWYRQTLGQGPEFLTYFQNEAQLEKSRLLSDRFSAERPKGSFSTLEIQRTEQGDSAMYLCASSLERGNGNTIYFGEGSWLTVV.

The J gene is TRBJ2-5, the V gene TRBV28, with 10 bases identical to TRBD2. Germline CDR1 is MDHEN and CDR2 is SYDVKM. The CDR3 contains 16 residues. The V gene end was trimmed by 3 bases and the J gene end by 4 bases; junction bases not matched to a gene: 8. The CDR3 reads CASSLGASGGGETQYF. CDR3 nucleotides: TGTGCCAGCAGTTTGGGCGCTAGCGGGGGTGGAGAGACCCAGTACTTC.

Concerning this clone: One junction end disagrees with the germline gene, perhaps due to a read error. The chain uses TRBV2 and TRBJ2-3, with 9 nucleotides matching TRBD2. Germline loops: CDR1 SNHLY, CDR2 FYNNEI. The CDR3 runs to 14 residues. CDR3 DNA sequence: TGTGCCAGCAGTGAGCGGGAGGGCACAGATGCGCAGTATTTT. Translating gives CASSEREGTDAQYF. Drawing the rest from reference TRBV2 and TRBJ2-3, the complete variable domain is EPEVTQTPSHQVTQMGQEVILRCVPISNHLYFYWYRQILGQKVEFLVSFYNNEISEKSEIFDDQFSVERPDGSNFTLKIRSTKLEDSAMYFCASSEREGTDAQYFGPGTRLTVL.

The gene calls are TRBV6-2 or TRBV6-3 and TRBJ2-7, with no clear D. V was clipped by 0 bases and J by 5 bases, with 8 bases between them. CDR1 and CDR2 (germline): MNHEY, SVGEGT. The CDR3 contains 13 residues. CDR3 sequence (DNA): TGTGCCAGCAGTTACTCGGAAAGGCACGAGCAGTACTTC. This encodes CASSYSERHEQYF.

This sequence joins TRBV28 and TRBJ1-4; unclear D gene. With 2 bases removed from V and 7 bases from J, the gap between germline ends came to 8 bases. This CDR3 has 13 amino acids. Germline loops: CDR1 MDHEN, CDR2 SYDVKM. The CDR3 sequence: CASSLGRVEKLFF. The DNA of the CDR3 is TGTGCCAGCAGTTTAGGTCGGGTTGAAAAACTGTTTTTT.

Here the CDR3 DNA reads TGTGCCAGTAGTTTTACGGTACGTTATCAGCCCCAGCATTTT. It is translated as CASSFTVRYQPQHF. V gene TRBV19 combines with J gene TRBJ1-5, with D hard to call. Germline assignment: CDR1 LNHDA and CDR2 SQIVND (reference sequence). Trimming shortened V by 5 bases and J by 5 bases, and 13 bases separated the two germline ends. The CDR3 is made up of 14 amino acids.

This clone was seen just once. This chain connects TRBV19 to TRBJ1-1, with no clear D. The CDR3 is made up of 13 amino acids. Germline V gene lookup returns CDR1 LNHDA and CDR2 SQIVND (reference sequence). The V end lost 3 bases, the J end lost 5 bases, and 10 bases lay between the germline ends. The chain's CDR3 is CASSISGETEAFF. For the CDR3, the DNA is TGTGCCAGTAGTATTAGCGGGGAGACTGAAGCTTTCTTT.

The rearrangement uses TRBV28 and TRBJ2-4; 8 bases agree with TRBD1. V dropped 4 bases and J dropped 9; count of bases not matched to a gene: 5. Looked up from germline, CDR1 is MDHEN and CDR2 is SYDVKM. The CDR3 contains 13 residues. The CDR3 DNA reads as TGTGCCAGCAGTTCCTGGACAGGGATCATTCAGTACTTC. Amino acid sequence: CASSSWTGIIQYF.

The gene calls are TRBV29-1 and TRBJ1-3; the D is unclear. Germline assignment: CDR1 SQVTM and CDR2 ANQGSEA. The CDR3 covers 13 residues. V was trimmed by 5 bases and J by 1 base, leaving 9 bases between them. The CDR3: CSVMSFSGNTIYF. For the CDR3, the DNA is TGCAGCGTTATGTCTTTTTCTGGAAACACCATATATTTT.

The V and J genes are TRBV18 and TRBJ1-5; D is ambiguous. There are 15 residues in the CDR3. Germline CDR1 KGHSH, CDR2 LQKENI. V lost 3 bases, J lost 1 base, and 10 bases lay in between. DNA for the CDR3: TGTGCCAGCTCACCGGGAGAAGTCAGCAATCAGCCCCAGCATTTT. Translating it yields CASSPGEVSNQPQHF.

V usage is TRBV30 and J usage is TRBJ1-4; D ambiguous. CDR1 is GTSNPN, CDR2 SVGIG, per germline (reference sequence). This CDR3 comprises 12 residues. Trimming removed 3 bases at V and 8 bases at J, with 10 bases between. DNA for the CDR3: TGTGCCTGGAGACGTGTAGGCGAAAAACTGTTTTTT. It codes for CAWRRVGEKLFF. Using reference TRBV30 and TRBJ1-4 for the parts outside the CDR3, the full variable domain is SQTIHQWPATLVQPVGSPLSLECTVEGTSNPNLYWYRQAAGRGLQLLFYSVGIGQISSEVPQNLSASRPQDRQFILSSKKLLLSDSGFYLCAWRRVGEKLFFGSGTQLSVL.

CDR3 region: CASSGVGAWEKLFF. The CDR3 DNA is TGTGCCAGCAGCGGAGTGGGGGCGTGGGAAAAACTGTTTTTT. This chain connects TRBV5-6 to TRBJ1-4; perhaps TRBD1 as D (6 bases). Per germline, CDR1 SGHDT and CDR2 YYEEEE. The CDR3 spans 14 residues. Between the trimmed V and J ends, which lost 4 bases and 8 bases, there was a span of 15 bases.

This chain links TRBV7-3 with TRBJ2-3; 8 nucleotides line up with TRBD2. The V segment lost 8 bases and the J segment 3 bases; nucleotides outside the gene matches: 10. Looked up from germline, CDR1 is SGHTA and CDR2 is FQGTGA. The CDR3 sequence is 15 residues long. Written as DNA, the CDR3 is TGTGCCAGCCCCCCTAGCCGGGAGGGGACAGATACGCAGTATTTT. Translation: CASPPSREGTDTQYF.

The V call is TRBV19, the J call TRBJ2-1; a weak D match, TRBD1 (8 bases). The CDR3 loop spans 15 amino acids. V lost 2 bases, J lost 5 bases, and 13 bases lay in between. Germline values: CDR1 LNHDA, CDR2 SQIVND (reference sequence). The CDR3 sequence is CASSIQQGGHNEQFF. In DNA form, the CDR3 reads TGTGCCAGTAGTATACAACAGGGGGGGCACAATGAGCAGTTCTTC.

The chain couples TRBV28 to TRBJ1-1; 8 nucleotides align to TRBD1. The V and J ends lost 6 bases and 12 bases, in that order; junction bases with no gene match: 12. Looked up from germline, CDR1 is MDHEN and CDR2 is SYDVKM. The CDR3 covers 13 residues. CDR3 amino acids: CASRPRQGIVPFF. The CDR3 nucleotides are TGTGCCAGCAGACCTAGACAGGGGATCGTGCCTTTCTTT.

This rearrangement joins TRBV19 to TRBJ2-1; TRBD2 aligns across 11 bases. Germline trimming cut 2 bases from V and 8 bases from J; bases unmatched to any gene: 5. CDR3 length: 15 amino acids. In germline, CDR1 is LNHDA, CDR2 SQIVND (reference sequence). In DNA form, the CDR3 reads TGTGCCAGTAGTATAATCACTAGCGGGAGCTATGAGCAGTTCTTC. Protein product: CASSIITSGSYEQFF.

V is TRBV5-6 and J is TRBJ2-5; the match to TRBD2 covers 14 bases. The CDR3 is made up of 15 amino acids. The germline CDR1 and CDR2 sequences are SGHDT and YYEEEE. The junction had 2 bases not matched to a gene; V was cut back by 3 bases and J by 4 bases. This chain's CDR3 is CASSSGLAGGETQYF. The CDR3 nucleotides read TGTGCCAGCAGCTCCGGACTAGCGGGAGGAGAGACCCAGTACTTC.

The chain employs TRBV4-1 and TRBJ1-1; unclear D gene. Germline values: CDR1 MGHRA, CDR2 YSYEKL. The CDR3 is 15 residues long. V lost 1 base and J lost 1, with 10 bases in between. The CDR3 region is CASSQGVNQNTEAFF. Here the CDR3 DNA reads TGCGCCAGCAGCCAAGGCGTAAACCAGAACACTGAAGCTTTCTTT.

The genes are TRBV28 and TRBJ2-3; D may be TRBD2 (6 bases). The germline V gene has CDR1 MDHEN and CDR2 SYDVKM. The CDR3 sequence is 16 residues long. V gave up 3 bases and J gave up 7 bases, with 20 bases separating them. The CDR3 protein is CASSLTPRRELHTQYF. The CDR3 DNA sequence: TGTGCCAGCAGTTTGACCCCAAGGAGGGAACTACATACGCAGTATTTT.

The CDR3 DNA reads as TGTGCCACCAGCAAGCGGGGGCAGCCCTCCGGTGGCTACACCTTC. This gives the protein CATSKRGQPSGGYTF. The chain is built from TRBV24-1 and TRBJ1-2, with D possibly being TRBD1 (6 bases). Per germline, CDR1 KGHDR and CDR2 SFDVKD. The germline V and J ends were trimmed by 7 bases and 7 bases, with 21 bases remaining between them. This CDR3 region has 15 residues.

The chain recombines TRBV7-8 with TRBJ1-1; TRBD1 matches 7 bases. The germline gives CDR1 SGHVS, CDR2 FQNEAQ. After removal of 1 base from V and 8 bases from J, the junction contained 10 bases not matched to a gene. There are 15 residues in the CDR3. The CDR3 bases are TGTGCCAGCAGCTTAGTAGCAGTAGGGGGCGCGGAAGCTTTCTTT. Protein sequence: CASSLVAVGGAEAFF.

This chain links TRBV27 with TRBJ2-6; unclear D gene. Germline V gives CDR1 MNHEY, CDR2 SMNVEV (reference sequence). Trimming pared 2 bases from V and 1 base from J, leaving 3 bases between. The CDR3 is made up of 14 amino acids. The CDR3 DNA reads as TGTGCCAGCAGTTTAGAGTCTGGGGCCAACGTCCTGACTTTC. Its protein product is CASSLESGANVLTF.

The chain uses TRBV11-2 and TRBJ2-2; TRBD1 or TRBD2 may be the D gene (5 bases each). This CDR3 spans 17 amino acids. Trimming pared 8 bases from V and 3 bases from J, leaving 22 bases between. Germline V lookup: CDR1 SGHAT, CDR2 FQNNGV. DNA for the CDR3: TGTGCCAGCCTTGGGGGAGTGGGAGTTTACGACACCGGGGAGCTGTTTTTT. Protein product: CASLGGVGVYDTGELFF.

This chain's CDR3 is CASSLGGGFADTQYF. Written as DNA, the CDR3 is TGTGCCAGCAGCTTAGGAGGGGGATTCGCAGATACGCAGTATTTT. The rearrangement uses TRBV7-6 and TRBJ2-3, with TRBD1 as a possible D gene (6 bases). V shed 1 base and J shed 4 bases, with 12 bases lying between them. CDR3 length equals 15 residues. CDR1 is SGHVS and CDR2 is FNYEAQ in the germline V gene.

This chain links TRBV6-1 with TRBJ2-6; D perhaps matches TRBD1 (5 bases). CDR1 is MNHNS, CDR2 SASEGT, per germline. CDR3 size: 16 residues. V was trimmed by 2 bases and J by 0 bases, leaving 8 bases between them. The CDR3 nucleotides are TGTGCCAGCAGTGAATGGGGCGGCTCTGGGGCCAACGTCCTGACTTTC. This encodes CASSEWGGSGANVLTF.

The rearrangement uses TRBV28 and TRBJ2-5; D remains ambiguous. The CDR3 consists of 14 residues. V was pared by 5 bases and J by 1 base, with 11 bases between. Germline V gene lookup returns CDR1 MDHEN and CDR2 SYDVKM. CDR3 DNA sequence: TGTGCCAGCAGTGCCCTTGCCGGCCAAGAGACCCAGTACTTC. It is translated as CASSALAGQETQYF.

In nucleotides, the CDR3 is TGTGCCATCAGTGATCCCCTCGACTGGCGGACGGCCACCGGGGAGCTGTTTTTT. Encoded protein: CAISDPLDWRTATGELFF. V is TRBV10-3 and J is TRBJ2-2; D gene unclear. The CDR3 has 18 residues. The ends were cut back, 3 bases at V and 4 bases at J, with 21 bases in the middle. Germline lookup yields CDR1 ENHRY and CDR2 SYGVKD.

The gene calls are TRBV9 and TRBJ1-1; D might be TRBD1 (6 bases). V was pared by 4 bases and J by 6 bases, with 16 bases between. There are 14 residues in the CDR3. From germline, CDR1 is SGDLS and CDR2 YYNGEE. DNA for the CDR3: TGTGCCAGCAGCCCCCGAGGGGGGAGCGCTGAAGCTTTCTTT. Protein sequence: CASSPRGGSAEAFF.